One T cell receptor beta chain is described in this entry. The source of the sample is a study of shared clonotypes between healthy human individuals. Method: immunoSEQ multiplex PCR; TCRdb's copy keeps in-frame clones and lacks some. The data show over 2 million clones, with about 95% seen just once and 0.85% to 1.2% held by the top ten. Unmatched junction bases numbered 6, after V lost 3 bases and J lost 2 bases. This CDR3 has 15 amino acids. Germline V gene sequence: CDR1 MNHEY, CDR2 SMNVEV (reference sequence). Naive CD8 cells comprised CD45RO-negative, CCR7-positively selected cells, excluding terminally differentiated effector memory CD45RA+ cells.

V usage is TRBV27 and J usage is TRBJ1-1, with TRBD1 matching 7 bases. The sequencing sample was made of naive CD8+ T cells sorted from blood. The sequence was obtained from a man aged 18 to 35 in good health. DNA of the CDR3: TGTGCCAGCAGTTTCTCGGCAGGGGGAAACACTGAAGCTTTCTTT. This sequence encodes CASSFSAGGNTEAFF.